This entry is about one T cell receptor beta chain. Antigen specificity is unknown. A 5'RACE template-switching step, the method used to make TCR cDNA, added a universal primer site and UMIs. TCRdb ran MiXCR on the 5' RACE reads and lists one entry per CDR3 protein. The sample includes fewer than 650,000 distinct CDR3 sequences, 21% seen only once; the top ten take 15% to 20%. This sample stems from a study of T cells after yellow fever vaccination. Overall study context: SMART-Seq v4 Ultra Low Input prepared libraries from low-cell fractions. Study-wide results and caveats: A small proportion of clonotypes was detected in both the CD4 and CD8 compartments. In post-booster samples, most primary-vaccination clones reappeared (about 95% CD4, about 91% CD8).

The CDR3 totals 15 residues. Germline V gene data show CDR1 as SGHTA and CDR2 as FQGTGA. With 1 base removed from V and 1 base from J, the gap between germline ends came to 10 bases. The sample in question was PBMCs, obtained approximately 22 days after the first yellow fever vaccination. The TCR comes from a man younger than 35 who received the YFV17D yellow fever vaccine. This sequence joins TRBV7-3 and TRBJ2-5, with D uncertain. CDR3 amino acids: CASSLNMGSQETQYF. Here the CDR3 DNA reads TGTGCCAGCAGCTTAAATATGGGCAGCCAAGAGACCCAGTACTTC.